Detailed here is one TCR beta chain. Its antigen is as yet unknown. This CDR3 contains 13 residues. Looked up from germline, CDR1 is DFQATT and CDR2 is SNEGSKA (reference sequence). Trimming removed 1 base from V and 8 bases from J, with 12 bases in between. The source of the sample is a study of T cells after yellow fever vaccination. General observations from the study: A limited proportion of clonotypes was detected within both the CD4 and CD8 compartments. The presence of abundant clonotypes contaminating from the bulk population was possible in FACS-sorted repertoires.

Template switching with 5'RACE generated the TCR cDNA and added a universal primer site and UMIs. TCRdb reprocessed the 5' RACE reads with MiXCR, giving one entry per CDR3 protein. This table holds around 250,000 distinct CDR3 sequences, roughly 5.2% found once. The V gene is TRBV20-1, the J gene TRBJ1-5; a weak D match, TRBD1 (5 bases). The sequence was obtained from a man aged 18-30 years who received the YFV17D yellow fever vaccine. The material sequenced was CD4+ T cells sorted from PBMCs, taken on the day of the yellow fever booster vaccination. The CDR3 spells CSARAVIGEPQHF. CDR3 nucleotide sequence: TGCAGTGCTAGAGCCGTGATAGGGGAGCCCCAGCATTTT.